The clone carrying this T cell receptor beta chain came up a few times. What it binds is unknown. This record belongs to a study of blood T cells in healthy people across ages. Broader study findings: Higher diversity, along with more naive CD4+ cells, distinguished long-lived donors from aged donors. It was held that diversity estimates obtained from one million T cells represented underestimates.

The use of a sample-barcoded 5' primer and a J-beta primer mix characterized a second PCR of roughly 7 to 11 cycles. TCRdb used MiXCR to reprocess the 5' RACE reads, holding one entry per CDR3 protein. The sample lists approximately 780,000 distinct CDR3 sequences, approximately 24% occurring once. Each sample provided at least 6 micrograms of extracted total RNA. These sequences were also reported in another study, on T cells of mothers and their children. From that paper: RNA that had been extracted went wholly into cDNA synthesis, at around 1.6 ug per 15 ul.

Sequencing was performed on blood. This TCR was recovered from a boy aged 5-17 years in good health.

Written as DNA, the CDR3 is TGCGCCAGCAGCTGGGGACAGGAATCCTACGAGCAGTACTTC. Translating gives CASSWGQESYEQYF. The chain carries TRBV5-1 and TRBJ2-7; 8 nucleotides align to TRBD1. Looked up from germline, CDR1 is SGHRS and CDR2 is YFSETQ. The V gene end was trimmed by 3 bases and the J gene end by 1 base; junction bases not matched to a gene: 3. The CDR3 loop spans 14 amino acids.